This TCR beta chain emerged from a study of blood T cells in healthy people across ages. General study points: A conclusive naive versus antigen-experienced comparison was prevented by the unsorted PBMCs. Long-lived donors carried more naive CD4+ cells and greater diversity than aged donors.

For the second PCR, which ran for roughly 7 to 11 cycles, a sample-barcoded 5' primer and a J-beta primer mix were used. Tags on each cDNA molecule came from a template-switch adaptor with 12 random nucleotides. TCRdb re-analysed the 5' RACE reads in MiXCR, keeping a single row per CDR3 protein. The repertoire includes just under 900,000 distinct CDR3 sequences, around 26% of them detected once, and 17% sits in the top ten. The CDR3 covers 14 residues. The V gene's germline CDR1 is MNHEY and CDR2 SVGEGT. The ends were cut back, 0 bases at V and 5 bases at J, with 10 bases in the middle. This clonotype was recorded many times. What it recognizes is unknown.

The sequenced sample was blood. This chain links TRBV6-2 or TRBV6-3 with TRBJ2-5; D is undetermined. The receptor comes from an elderly woman in good health. The CDR3 nucleotides read TGTGCCAGCAGTTACTCCTACGGATCGGAGACCCAGTACTTC. Translated, it gives CASSYSYGSETQYF.